This T cell receptor (beta chain) was observed in a study of blood T cell repertoires in COVID-19. Study details: COVID-19 samples from acute and convalescent phases originated in the United States, Italy and Spain. Nucleic acid was either cDNA or gDNA, and it came from T cells, B-cell-depleted T cells, or PBMCs.

Germline CDR1 and CDR2: MNHEY and SVGEGT. V was pared by 3 bases and J by 3 bases, with 13 bases between. This CDR3 contains 15 residues. Original processing notes: Reference gene primer amplification yielded estimated nucleated cell counts. Sequencing used immunoSEQ multiplex PCR; TCRdb keeps in-frame clones, though not all of them. Clone size and the V and J calls come from that table; the DNA yielded D and trimming. Among about 400,000 clones listed, 80% to 90% were seen once. The clonotype originates from a man aged 40-49 years with acute or convalescent COVID-19. The chain recombines TRBV6-2 or TRBV6-3 with TRBJ2-3; D unclear. The sequenced sample was peripheral blood. CDR3 bases: TGTGCCAGCAGTTATCTAGGAAGCCTTACAGATACGCAGTATTTT. The encoded protein is CASSYLGSLTDTQYF.